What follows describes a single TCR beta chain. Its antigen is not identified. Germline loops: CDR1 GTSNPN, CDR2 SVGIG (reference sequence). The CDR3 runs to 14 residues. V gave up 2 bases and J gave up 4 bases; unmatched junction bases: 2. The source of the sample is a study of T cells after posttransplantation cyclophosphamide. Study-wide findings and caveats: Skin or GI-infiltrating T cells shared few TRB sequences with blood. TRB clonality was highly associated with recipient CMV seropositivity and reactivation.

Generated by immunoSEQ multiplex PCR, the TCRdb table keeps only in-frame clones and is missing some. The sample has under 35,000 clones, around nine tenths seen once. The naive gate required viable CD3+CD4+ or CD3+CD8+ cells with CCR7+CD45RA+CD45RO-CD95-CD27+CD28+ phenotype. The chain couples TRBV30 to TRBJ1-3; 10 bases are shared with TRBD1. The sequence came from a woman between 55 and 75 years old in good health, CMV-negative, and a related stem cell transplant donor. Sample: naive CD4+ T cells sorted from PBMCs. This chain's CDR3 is CAWSRTGGGNTIYF. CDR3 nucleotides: TGTGCCTGGAGTAGGACAGGGGGGGGAAACACCATATATTTT.